Listed here are 21 T cell receptor beta chains from one sample, sequenced in a study of blood T cell repertoires in COVID-19. TCRdb keeps only in-frame clones here, not all; method: immunoSEQ multiplex PCR. This table holds 150,000 to 200,000 clones, about 90% found once. Sequences were obtained from PBMCs or T cells enriched from blood (not recorded which). The receptors stem from a woman under 30 who had recovered from COVID-19.

The chain links TRBV5-8 to TRBJ2-7, with 7 bases aligning to TRBD1. The germline gives CDR1 SGHTS, CDR2 YDEGEE. The length of the CDR3 is 14 residues. Trimming cost V 4 bases and J 1 base; bases outside gene matches: 5. The CDR3 nucleotides are TGTGCCAGCAGCGGGGGACAGCTATCCTACGAGCAGTACTTC. It is translated as CASSGGQLSYEQYF.

The sample holds one count of this clone. The identical CDR3 is also encoded by other nucleotide sequences in the sample. The rearrangement joins TRBV12-3 or TRBV12-4 to TRBJ1-2; D possibly corresponds to TRBD1 (6 bases). The CDR3 runs 13 residues. V lost 5 bases to trimming and J lost 5 bases, with 12 bases between them. The CDR3 loop reads CASSPTGNYGYTF. CDR3 nucleotides: TGTGCCAGCAGTCCAACAGGGAATTATGGCTACACCTTC.

The chain uses TRBV4-1 and TRBJ1-1, with 7 bases lining up with TRBD1. The CDR3 extends over 13 amino acids. Germline values: CDR1 MGHRA, CDR2 YSYEKL. Germline trimming cut 3 bases from V and 3 bases from J; bases unmatched to any gene: 1. CDR3 coding DNA: TGCGCCAGCAGCCATGACAGGGACACTGAAGCTTTCTTT. It is translated as CASSHDRDTEAFF.

V usage is TRBV2 and J usage is TRBJ2-3, with TRBD1 identical over 7 bases. There are 15 residues in the CDR3. In germline, CDR1 is SNHLY, CDR2 FYNNEI. V was pared by 4 bases and J by 0 bases, with 4 bases of the junction left unmatched. CDR3 DNA: TGTGCCAGCAGTGGGGACAGCTTAAGCACAGATACGCAGTATTTT. This codes for CASSGDSLSTDTQYF.

CDR3 sequence: CASSPSPGLATGANVLTF. The CDR3 region has the DNA TGTGCCAGCAGCCCCTCACCGGGACTAGCGACTGGGGCCAACGTCCTGACTTTC. The chain recombines TRBV14 with TRBJ2-6; 10 bases are shared with TRBD2. The CDR3 has 18 amino acids. Germline assignment: CDR1 SGHDN and CDR2 FVKESK. With V trimmed by 4 bases and J by 2 bases, 8 bases remained unmatched.

V gene TRBV10-2 combines with J gene TRBJ2-7, with unresolved D. V lost 3 bases, J lost 5 bases, and 14 bases lay in between. Germline V gene data show CDR1 as WSHSY and CDR2 as SAAADI. CDR3 length: 14 amino acids. The CDR3 DNA reads TGCGCCAGCAGTGAACAGACCACAACCAACGAGCAGTACTTC. Translated, it gives CASSEQTTTNEQYF.

This clone was found once. This rearrangement joins TRBV27 to TRBJ1-2, with D possibly matching TRBD1 (6 bases). This CDR3 region has 13 residues. The V end lost 11 bases, the J end lost 2 bases, and 15 bases lay between the germline ends. The germline V gene encodes CDR1 MNHEY and CDR2 SMNVEV (reference sequence). CDR3 sequence (DNA): TGTGCCTCTACCGGGGACACGAACTATGGCTACACCTTC. Translated: CASTGDTNYGYTF.

This clone is a singleton in its sample. The genes are TRBV6-5 and TRBJ1-5; 8 nucleotides align to TRBD1. This CDR3 comprises 14 residues. CDR1 MNHEY and CDR2 SVGAGI come from the germline V gene. Trimming at V came to 6 bases and at J to 1 base, leaving 2 bases not matched to a gene. CDR3 in amino acids: CASSRTGSNQPQHF. The CDR3 coding sequence is TGTGCCAGCAGCCGGACAGGGAGCAATCAGCCCCAGCATTTT.

This clone showed up just a few times. The V and J genes are TRBV6-5 and TRBJ1-4; 8 positions match TRBD1. From germline, CDR1 is MNHEY and CDR2 SVGAGI. V lost 5 bases to trimming and J lost 7 bases; unmatched junction nucleotides: 6. The CDR3 is 14 amino acids. The CDR3 sequence is CASSMTGDSEKLFF. DNA of the CDR3: TGTGCCAGCAGTATGACAGGGGACAGTGAAAAACTGTTTTTT.

The chain couples TRBV5-1 to TRBJ2-3, with TRBD1 identical over 8 bases. The length of the CDR3 is 16 residues. The trim removed 7 bases at V and 2 bases at J, leaving 12 bases unmatched. Germline V CDR1 and CDR2: SGHRS, YFSETQ. CDR3 loop: CASGTGRYQYTDTQYF. CDR3 nucleotide sequence: TGCGCCAGCGGGACAGGACGCTATCAGTACACAGATACGCAGTATTTT.

The chain uses TRBV13 and TRBJ1-1, with 7 bases matching TRBD1. CDR3 length: 14 residues. V was pared by 5 bases and J by 3 bases, with 6 bases of the junction left unmatched. The germline gives CDR1 PRHDT, CDR2 FYEKMQ (reference sequence). The CDR3 DNA is TGTGCCAGCAGCCTACAGGGGATTCACACTGAAGCTTTCTTT. Residues: CASSLQGIHTEAFF.

In DNA form, the CDR3 reads TGTGCCATCAAGCAGACTAGCGGGAGTGACGAGCAGTACTTC. Translation gives CAIKQTSGSDEQYF. The rearrangement joins TRBV10-3 to TRBJ2-7; 12 bases map to TRBD2. The V gene end was trimmed by 7 bases and the J gene end by 5 bases; junction bases not matched to a gene: 6. CDR3 length: 14 amino acids. The germline CDR1 and CDR2 sequences are ENHRY and SYGVKD.

This clone was counted between two and nine times. This chain joins TRBV11-2 and TRBJ2-7; a possible D gene is TRBD1 (5 bases). Trimming left V 4 bases short and J 1 base short, with 8 bases between. The CDR3 spans 13 residues. Germline V CDR1 and CDR2: SGHAT, FQNNGV. The CDR3, as DNA: TGTGCCAGCAGCTCGACAGCTTCCTACGAGCAGTACTTC. Its protein is CASSSTASYEQYF.

CDR3 protein: CASSLGQGWSGVISGEFF. Here the CDR3 DNA reads TGTGCCAGCTCTCTTGGACAGGGGTGGTCGGGAGTAATCTCCGGCGAGTTCTTC. The chain couples TRBV18 to TRBJ2-1; TRBD1 matches at 9 bases. In germline, CDR1 is KGHSH, CDR2 LQKENI. CDR3 length equals 18 residues. The V and J ends lost 6 bases and 14 bases, in that order; junction bases with no gene match: 26.

This clone was observed a few times. The J gene is TRBJ2-1, the V gene TRBV2, with TRBD2 matching 8 bases. Germline V gene data show CDR1 as SNHLY and CDR2 as FYNNEI. The V gene end was trimmed by 3 bases and the J gene end by 2 bases; junction bases not matched to a gene: 6. This CDR3 spans 16 amino acids. The CDR3 region is CASSDSSGSPYNEQFF. CDR3 nucleotide sequence: TGTGCCAGCAGTGACTCGAGCGGGAGCCCCTACAATGAGCAGTTCTTC. The complete variable domain, with remaining parts taken from reference TRBV2 and TRBJ2-1, reads EPEVTQTPSHQVTQMGQEVILRCVPISNHLYFYWYRQILGQKVEFLVSFYNNEISEKSEIFDDQFSVERPDGSNFTLKIRSTKLEDSAMYFCASSDSSGSPYNEQFFGPGTRLTVL.

The chain combines TRBV5-8 with TRBJ1-2; D not resolved. V gave up 3 bases and J gave up 3 bases, with 12 bases separating them. The V gene's germline CDR1 is SGHTS and CDR2 YDEGEE. This CDR3 region has 14 residues. The CDR3 region is CASSSYYLDYGYTF. The DNA of the CDR3 is TGTGCCAGCAGCTCATACTATCTGGACTATGGCTACACCTTC.

The rearrangement joins TRBV4-3 to TRBJ2-3; 7 bases line up with TRBD2. The CDR3 length is 16 residues. V lost 1 base and J lost 0; bases outside the gene matches: 4. Germline CDR1 is LGHNA and CDR2 is YSLEER. CDR3: CASSQGGGSSTDTQYF. CDR3 DNA sequence: TGCGCCAGCAGCCAAGGGGGGGGGTCTAGCACAGATACGCAGTATTTT.

V and J are TRBV5-6 and TRBJ2-3; 11 bases align to TRBD2. CDR1 is SGHDT and CDR2 is YYEEEE in the germline V gene. The length of the CDR3 is 16 residues. With V trimmed by 3 bases and J by 3 bases, 6 bases remained unmatched. The CDR3 bases are TGTGCCAGCAGCTCACCACTAGCGGGGGTGACAGATACGCAGTATTTT. Encoded protein: CASSSPLAGVTDTQYF. Full variable domain (rest looked up from reference TRBV5-6 and TRBJ2-3): DAGVTQSPTHLIKTRGQQVTLRCSPKSGHDTVSWYQQALGQGPQFIFQYYEEEERQRGNFPDRFSGHQFPNYSSELNVNALLLGDSALYLCASSSPLAGVTDTQYFGPGTRLTVL.

This sequence joins TRBV6-4 and TRBJ2-2; 7 bases fit TRBD1. V was clipped by 2 bases and J by 3 bases; unmatched bases: 3. CDR3 size: 15 residues. The germline V gene encodes CDR1 MRHNA and CDR2 SNTAGT. The CDR3 is CASSDKGGDTGELFF. CDR3 DNA: TGTGCCAGCAGTGACAAAGGGGGCGACACCGGGGAGCTGTTTTTT.

The rearrangement links TRBV6-5 to TRBJ1-1; no definite D call. The CDR3 has 15 residues. Trimming removed 0 bases at V and 9 bases at J, with 17 bases between. Germline V CDR1 and CDR2: MNHEY, SVGAGI. Here the CDR3 DNA reads TGTGCCAGCAGTTACTCGTCCGGGATCGGCTATAAAGCTTTCTTT. Encoded protein: CASSYSSGIGYKAFF.

This clone was detected once. The V and J genes are TRBV11-2 and TRBJ1-2, with 8 nucleotides matching TRBD1. In germline, CDR1 is SGHAT, CDR2 FQNNGV. The J segment lost 8 bases and the V segment lost 5 bases, leaving 4 bases of the junction unmatched. The CDR3 covers 12 residues. In nucleotides, the CDR3 is TGTGCCAGCAGCGTAACAGGGGGAGGCTACACCTTC. It is translated as CASSVTGGGYTF.